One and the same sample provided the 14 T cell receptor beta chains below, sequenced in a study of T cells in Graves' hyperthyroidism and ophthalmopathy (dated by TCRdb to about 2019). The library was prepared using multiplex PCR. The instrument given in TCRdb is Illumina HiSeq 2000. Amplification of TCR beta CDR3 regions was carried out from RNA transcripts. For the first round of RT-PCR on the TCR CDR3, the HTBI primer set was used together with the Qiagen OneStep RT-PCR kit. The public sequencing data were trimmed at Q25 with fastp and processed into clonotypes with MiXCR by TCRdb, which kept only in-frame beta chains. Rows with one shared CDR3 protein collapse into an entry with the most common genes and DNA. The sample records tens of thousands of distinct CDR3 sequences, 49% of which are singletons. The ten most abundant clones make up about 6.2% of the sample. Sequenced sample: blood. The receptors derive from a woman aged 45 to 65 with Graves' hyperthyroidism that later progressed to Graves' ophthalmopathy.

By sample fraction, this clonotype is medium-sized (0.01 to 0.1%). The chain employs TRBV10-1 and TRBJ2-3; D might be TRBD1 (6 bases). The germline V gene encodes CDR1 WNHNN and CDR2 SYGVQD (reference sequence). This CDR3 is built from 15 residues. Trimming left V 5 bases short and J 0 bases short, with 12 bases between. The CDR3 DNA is TGCGCCAGCAGTTCAGGGGAACCTAGCACAGATACGCAGTATTTT. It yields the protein CASSSGEPSTDTQYF.

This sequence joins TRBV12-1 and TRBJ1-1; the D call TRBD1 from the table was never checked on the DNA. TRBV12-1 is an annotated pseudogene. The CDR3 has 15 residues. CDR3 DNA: TGTGCCAGCAAGGCCTACGACAGGGTTAACACTGAAGCTTTCTTT. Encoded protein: CASKAYDRVNTEAFF.

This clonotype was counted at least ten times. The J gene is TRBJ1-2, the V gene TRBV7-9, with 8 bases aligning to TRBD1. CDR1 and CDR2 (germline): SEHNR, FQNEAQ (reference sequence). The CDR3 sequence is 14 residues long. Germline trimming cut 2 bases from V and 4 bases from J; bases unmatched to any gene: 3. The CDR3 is CASSLQGAGYGYTF. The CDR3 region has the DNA TGTGCCAGCAGCTTACAGGGGGCGGGCTATGGCTACACCTTC.

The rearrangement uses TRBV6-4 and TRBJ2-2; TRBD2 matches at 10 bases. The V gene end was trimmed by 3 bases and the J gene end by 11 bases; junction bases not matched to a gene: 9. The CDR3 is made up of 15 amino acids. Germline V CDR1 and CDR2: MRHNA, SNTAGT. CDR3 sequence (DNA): TGTGCCAGCAGTGAGCTAGCGGGAGCTTCGGGTGAGCTGTTTTTT. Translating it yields CASSELAGASGELFF.

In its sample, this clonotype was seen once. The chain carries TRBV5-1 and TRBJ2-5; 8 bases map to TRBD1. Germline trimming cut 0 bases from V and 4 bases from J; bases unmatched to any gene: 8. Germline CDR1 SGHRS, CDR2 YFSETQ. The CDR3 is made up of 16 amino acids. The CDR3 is CASSLAPGQEGETQYF. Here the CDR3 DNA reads TGCGCCAGCAGCTTGGCCCCGGGACAGGAGGGAGAGACCCAGTACTTC.

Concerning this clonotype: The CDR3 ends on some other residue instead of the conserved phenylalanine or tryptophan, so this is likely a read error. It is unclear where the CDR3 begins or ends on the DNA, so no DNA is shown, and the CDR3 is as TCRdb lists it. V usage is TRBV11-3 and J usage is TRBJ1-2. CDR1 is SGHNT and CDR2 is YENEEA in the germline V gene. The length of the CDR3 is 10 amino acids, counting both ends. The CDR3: CASTRAGDTY.

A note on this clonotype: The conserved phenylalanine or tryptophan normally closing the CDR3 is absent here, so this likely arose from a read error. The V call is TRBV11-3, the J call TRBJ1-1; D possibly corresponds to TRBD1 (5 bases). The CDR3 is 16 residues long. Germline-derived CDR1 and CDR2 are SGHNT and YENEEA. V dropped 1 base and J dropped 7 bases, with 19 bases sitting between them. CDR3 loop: CASSLVPGGATNEAFL. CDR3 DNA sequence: TGTGCCAGCAGCTTAGTTCCGGGGGGTGCAACTAATGAAGCTTTCTTG.

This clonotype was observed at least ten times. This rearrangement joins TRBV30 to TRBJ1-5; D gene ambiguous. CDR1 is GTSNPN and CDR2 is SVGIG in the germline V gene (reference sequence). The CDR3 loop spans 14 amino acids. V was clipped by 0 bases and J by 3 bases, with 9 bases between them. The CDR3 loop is CAWSVDRANQPQHF. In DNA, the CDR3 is TGTGCCTGGAGTGTAGATAGGGCCAATCAGCCCCAGCATTTT.

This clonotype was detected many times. This CDR3 reads CSAIWRAGGYDEQYF. In nucleotides, the CDR3 is TGCAGTGCTATATGGCGGGCAGGGGGTTATGACGAGCAGTACTTC. The chain combines TRBV20-1 with TRBJ2-7; 7 nucleotides match TRBD1. Trimming cost V 4 bases and J 5 bases; bases outside gene matches: 14. The CDR3 runs 15 residues. The V gene's germline CDR1 is DFQATT and CDR2 SNEGSKA (reference sequence).

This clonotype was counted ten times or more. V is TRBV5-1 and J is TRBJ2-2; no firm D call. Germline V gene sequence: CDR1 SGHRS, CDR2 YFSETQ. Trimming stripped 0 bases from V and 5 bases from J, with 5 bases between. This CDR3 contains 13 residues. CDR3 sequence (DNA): TGCGCCAGCAGCTTGGTGACAACCGGGGAGCTGTTTTTT. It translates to CASSLVTTGELFF.

CDR3 DNA: TGCGCCAGCAGCCAGACGACAGGCTCCTACGAGCAGTACTTC. Encoded protein: CASSQTTGSYEQYF. The V call is TRBV5-1, the J call TRBJ2-7; tentative D call: TRBD1 (6 bases). Looked up from germline, CDR1 is SGHRS and CDR2 is YFSETQ. The V end was cut by 4 bases, the J end by 0 bases, with 11 bases between. The CDR3 sequence is 14 residues long.

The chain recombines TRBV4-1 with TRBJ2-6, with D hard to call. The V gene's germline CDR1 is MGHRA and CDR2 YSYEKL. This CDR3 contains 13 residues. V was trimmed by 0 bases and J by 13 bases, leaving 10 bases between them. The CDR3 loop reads CASSQEPQQVLTF. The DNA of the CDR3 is TGCGCCAGCAGCCAAGAGCCACAGCAAGTCCTGACTTTC.

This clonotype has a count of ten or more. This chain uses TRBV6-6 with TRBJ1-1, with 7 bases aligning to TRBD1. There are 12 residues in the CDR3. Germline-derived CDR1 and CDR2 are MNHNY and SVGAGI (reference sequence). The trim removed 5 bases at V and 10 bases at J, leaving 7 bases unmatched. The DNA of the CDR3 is TGTGCCAGCAGTCCAGGGACAGTCGGAGCTTTCTTT. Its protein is CASSPGTVGAFF.

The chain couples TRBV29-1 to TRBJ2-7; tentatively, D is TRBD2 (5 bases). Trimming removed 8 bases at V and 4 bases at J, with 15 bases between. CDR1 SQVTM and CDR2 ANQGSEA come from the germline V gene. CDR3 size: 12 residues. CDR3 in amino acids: CSLEDRRYEQYF. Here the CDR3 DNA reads TGCAGCTTGGAGGACCGACGATACGAGCAGTACTTC.